The T cell receptor (beta chain) under discussion was sequenced for a study of shared clonotypes between healthy human individuals. Study results and limitations: The study found lower generation probabilities in non-shared clonotypes than in those shared by all four donors.

At least ten counts were recorded for this clone. The target antigen is unknown. Profiling relied on immunoSEQ multiplex PCR, and the TCRdb table lists in-frame clones only, not all of them. Of roughly 760,000 clones listed, roughly 70% are singletons. The receptor comes from a woman in her thirties in good health. The sample taken for sequencing was memory CD4+ T cells sorted from blood. Subset described: CD45RA-negative fraction.

CDR3 in amino acids: CASDPRGRLNGYTF. The DNA for the CDR3 is TGTGCCAGCGACCCCAGGGGGCGCTTGAATGGCTACACCTTC. This chain uses TRBV6-1 with TRBJ1-2; 8 nucleotides line up with TRBD1. Per the germline V gene, CDR1 is MNHNS and CDR2 is SASEGT. This CDR3 spans 14 amino acids. V gave up 8 bases and J gave up 6 bases; unmatched junction bases: 11.